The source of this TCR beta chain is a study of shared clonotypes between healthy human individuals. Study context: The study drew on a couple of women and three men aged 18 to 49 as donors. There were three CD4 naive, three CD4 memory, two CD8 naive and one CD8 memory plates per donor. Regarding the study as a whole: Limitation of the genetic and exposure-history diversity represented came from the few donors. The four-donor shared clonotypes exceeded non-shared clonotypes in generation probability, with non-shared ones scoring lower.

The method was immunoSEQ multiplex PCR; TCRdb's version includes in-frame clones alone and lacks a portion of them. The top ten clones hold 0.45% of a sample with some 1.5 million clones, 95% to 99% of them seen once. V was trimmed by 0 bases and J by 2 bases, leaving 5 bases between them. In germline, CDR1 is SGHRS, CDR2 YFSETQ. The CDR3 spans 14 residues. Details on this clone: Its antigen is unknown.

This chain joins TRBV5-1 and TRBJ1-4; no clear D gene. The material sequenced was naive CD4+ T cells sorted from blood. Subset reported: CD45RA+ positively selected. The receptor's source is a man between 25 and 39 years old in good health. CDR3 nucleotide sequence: TGCGCCAGCAGCTTGGCTACTACTAATGAAAAACTGTTTTTT. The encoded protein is CASSLATTNEKLFF.